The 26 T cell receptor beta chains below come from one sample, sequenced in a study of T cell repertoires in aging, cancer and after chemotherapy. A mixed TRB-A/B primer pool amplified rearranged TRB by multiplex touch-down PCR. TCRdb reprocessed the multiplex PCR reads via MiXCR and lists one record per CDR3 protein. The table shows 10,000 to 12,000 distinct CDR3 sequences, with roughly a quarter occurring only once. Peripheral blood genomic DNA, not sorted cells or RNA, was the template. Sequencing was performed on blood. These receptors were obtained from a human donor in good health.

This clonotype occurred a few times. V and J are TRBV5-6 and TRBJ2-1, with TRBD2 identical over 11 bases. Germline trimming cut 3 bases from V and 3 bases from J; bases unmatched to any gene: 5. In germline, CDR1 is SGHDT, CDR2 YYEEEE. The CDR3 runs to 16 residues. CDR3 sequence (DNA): TGTGCCAGCAGCTGGACACTAGCGGGGGACTACAATGAGCAGTTCTTC. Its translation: CASSWTLAGDYNEQFF.

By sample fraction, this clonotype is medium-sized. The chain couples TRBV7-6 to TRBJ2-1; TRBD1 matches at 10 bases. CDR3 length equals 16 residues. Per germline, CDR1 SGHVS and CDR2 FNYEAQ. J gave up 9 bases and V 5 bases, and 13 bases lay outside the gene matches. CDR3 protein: CASSAGQGILGVEQFF. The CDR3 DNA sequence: TGTGCCAGCAGCGCGGGACAGGGGATTCTCGGGGTTGAGCAGTTCTTC.

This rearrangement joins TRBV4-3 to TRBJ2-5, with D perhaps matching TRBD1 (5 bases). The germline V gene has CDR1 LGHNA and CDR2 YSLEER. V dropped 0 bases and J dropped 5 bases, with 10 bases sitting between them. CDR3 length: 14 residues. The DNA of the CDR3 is TGCGCCAGCAGCCAAGATCAGGGTACCGAGACCCAGTACTTC. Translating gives CASSQDQGTETQYF.

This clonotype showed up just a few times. In DNA, the CDR3 is TGTGCCAGCAGCTTAGGAGGAGCACGGGTGAGCTTCGGACACACGCAGTATTTT. This sequence encodes CASSLGGARVSFGHTQYF. The chain links TRBV11-1 to TRBJ2-3; D possibly corresponds to TRBD1 (5 bases). This CDR3 contains 18 residues. The germline gives CDR1 SGHAT, CDR2 FQDESV (reference sequence). V lost 1 base and J lost 9, with 26 bases in between. The variable domain in full, completed from reference TRBV11-1 and TRBJ2-3, reads EAEVAQSPRYKITEKSQAVAFWCDPISGHATLYWYRQILGQGPELLVQFQDESVVDDSQLPKDRFSAERLKGVDSTLKIQPAELGDSAMYLCASSLGGARVSFGHTQYFGPGTRLTVL.

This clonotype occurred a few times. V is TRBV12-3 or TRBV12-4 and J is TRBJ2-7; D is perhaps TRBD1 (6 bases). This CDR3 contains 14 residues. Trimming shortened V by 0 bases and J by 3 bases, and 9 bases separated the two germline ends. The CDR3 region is CASSLAGDIYEQYF. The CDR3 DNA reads TGTGCCAGCAGTTTAGCCGGGGACATCTACGAGCAGTACTTC.

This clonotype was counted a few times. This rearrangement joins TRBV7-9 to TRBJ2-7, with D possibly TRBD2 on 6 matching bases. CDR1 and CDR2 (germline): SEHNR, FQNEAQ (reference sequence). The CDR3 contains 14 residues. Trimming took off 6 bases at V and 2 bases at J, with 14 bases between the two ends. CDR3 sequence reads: CASSLRGGTYEQYF. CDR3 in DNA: TGTGCCAGCAGTCTCCGGGGAGGTACCTACGAGCAGTACTTC. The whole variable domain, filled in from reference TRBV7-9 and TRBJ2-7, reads DTGVSQNPRHKITKRGQNVTFRCDPISEHNRLYWYRQTLGQGPEFLTYFQNEAQLEKSRLLSDRFSAERPKGSFSTLEIQRTEQGDSAMYLCASSLRGGTYEQYFGPGTRLTVT.

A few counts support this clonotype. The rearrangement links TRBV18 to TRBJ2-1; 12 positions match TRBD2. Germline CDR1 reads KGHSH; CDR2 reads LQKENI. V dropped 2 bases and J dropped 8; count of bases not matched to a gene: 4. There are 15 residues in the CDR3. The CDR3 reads CASSPLTSGGDEQFF. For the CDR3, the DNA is TGTGCCAGCTCACCATTGACTAGCGGGGGAGATGAGCAGTTCTTC.

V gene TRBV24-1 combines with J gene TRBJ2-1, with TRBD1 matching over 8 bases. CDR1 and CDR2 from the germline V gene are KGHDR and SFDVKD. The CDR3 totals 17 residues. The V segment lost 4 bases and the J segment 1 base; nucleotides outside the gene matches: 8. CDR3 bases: TGTGCCACCAGTGAGCCTGGACAGGGTGGGTCCTACAATGAGCAGTTCTTC. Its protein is CATSEPGQGGSYNEQFF.

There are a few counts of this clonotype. As DNA, the CDR3 is TGTGCCTGGAGTGTAGGAGGGAGCGGGACCCAGTACTTC. Translation: CAWSVGGSGTQYF. J is TRBJ2-5 and V is TRBV30; weak D call: TRBD2 (6 bases). V gave up 0 bases and J gave up 7 bases, with 12 bases separating them. CDR3 length: 13 amino acids. Germline values: CDR1 GTSNPN, CDR2 SVGIG (reference sequence).

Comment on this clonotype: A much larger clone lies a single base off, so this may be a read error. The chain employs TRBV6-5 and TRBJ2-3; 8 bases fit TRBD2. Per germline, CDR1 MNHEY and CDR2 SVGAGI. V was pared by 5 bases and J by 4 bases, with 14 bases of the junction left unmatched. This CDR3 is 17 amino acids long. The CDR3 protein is CASSHRGTIGGADTQYF. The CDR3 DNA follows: TGTGCCAGCAGTCACCGCGGGACTATCGGGGGGGCAGATACGCAGTATTTT.

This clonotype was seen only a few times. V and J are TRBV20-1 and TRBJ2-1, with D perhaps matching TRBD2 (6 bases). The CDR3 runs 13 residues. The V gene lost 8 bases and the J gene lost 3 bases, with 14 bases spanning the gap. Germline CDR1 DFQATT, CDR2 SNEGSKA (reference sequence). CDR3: CSYPGTFYNEQFF. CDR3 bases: TGCAGTTATCCAGGGACTTTCTACAATGAGCAGTTCTTC.

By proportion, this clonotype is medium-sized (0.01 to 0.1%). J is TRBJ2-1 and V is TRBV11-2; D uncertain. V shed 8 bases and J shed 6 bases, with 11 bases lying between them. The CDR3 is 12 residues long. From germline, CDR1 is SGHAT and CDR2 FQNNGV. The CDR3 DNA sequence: TGTGCCAGCCGGGCAGGTCCCAATGAGCAGTTCTTC. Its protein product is CASRAGPNEQFF. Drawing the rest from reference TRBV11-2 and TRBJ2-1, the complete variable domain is EAGVAQSPRYKIIEKRQSVAFWCNPISGHATLYWYQQILGQGPKLLIQFQNNGVVDDSQLPKDRFSAERLKGVDSTLKIQPAKLEDSAVYLCASRAGPNEQFFGPGTRLTVL.

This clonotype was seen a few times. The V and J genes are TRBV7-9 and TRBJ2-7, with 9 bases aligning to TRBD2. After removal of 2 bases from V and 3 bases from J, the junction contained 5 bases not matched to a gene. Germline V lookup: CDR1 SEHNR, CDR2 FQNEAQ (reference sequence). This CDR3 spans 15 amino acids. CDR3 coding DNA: TGTGCCAGCAGCTTACAGGCGGGGGGGTTCTACGAGCAGTACTTC. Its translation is CASSLQAGGFYEQYF. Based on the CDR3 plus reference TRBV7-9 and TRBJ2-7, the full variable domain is DTGVSQNPRHKITKRGQNVTFRCDPISEHNRLYWYRQTLGQGPEFLTYFQNEAQLEKSRLLSDRFSAERPKGSFSTLEIQRTEQGDSAMYLCASSLQAGGFYEQYFGPGTRLTVT.

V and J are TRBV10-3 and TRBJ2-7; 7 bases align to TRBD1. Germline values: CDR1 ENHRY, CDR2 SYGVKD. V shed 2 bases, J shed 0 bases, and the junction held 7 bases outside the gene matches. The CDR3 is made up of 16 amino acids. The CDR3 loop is CAISESRDRSSYEQYF. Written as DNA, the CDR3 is TGTGCCATCAGTGAGAGCCGGGACAGAAGCTCCTACGAGCAGTACTTC.

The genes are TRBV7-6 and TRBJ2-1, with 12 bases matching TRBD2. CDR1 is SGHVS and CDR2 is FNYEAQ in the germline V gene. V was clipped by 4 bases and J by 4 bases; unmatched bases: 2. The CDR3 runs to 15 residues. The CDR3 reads CASSSGLAGYNEQFF. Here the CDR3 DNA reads TGTGCCAGCAGCTCTGGACTAGCGGGGTACAATGAGCAGTTCTTC.

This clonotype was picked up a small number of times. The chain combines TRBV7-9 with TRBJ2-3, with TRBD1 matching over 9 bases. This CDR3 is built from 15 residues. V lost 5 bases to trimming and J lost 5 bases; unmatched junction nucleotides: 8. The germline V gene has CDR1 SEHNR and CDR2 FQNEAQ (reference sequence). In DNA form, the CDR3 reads TGTGCCAGCAGCACGGGACAGGGAAGACAAGATACGCAGTATTTT. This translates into CASSTGQGRQDTQYF.

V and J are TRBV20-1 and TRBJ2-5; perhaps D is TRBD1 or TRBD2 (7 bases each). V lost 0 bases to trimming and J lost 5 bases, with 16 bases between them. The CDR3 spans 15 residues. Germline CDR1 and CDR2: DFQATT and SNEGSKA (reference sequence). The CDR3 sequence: CSARERSRGGETQYF. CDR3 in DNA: TGCAGTGCTAGAGAAAGGTCCAGGGGGGGGGAGACCCAGTACTTC.

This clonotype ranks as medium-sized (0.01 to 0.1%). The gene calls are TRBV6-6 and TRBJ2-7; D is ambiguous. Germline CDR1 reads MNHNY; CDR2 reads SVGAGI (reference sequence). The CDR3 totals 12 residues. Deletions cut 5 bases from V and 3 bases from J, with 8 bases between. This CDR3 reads CASSALDYEQYF. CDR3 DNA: TGTGCCAGCAGTGCCTTGGACTACGAGCAGTACTTC.

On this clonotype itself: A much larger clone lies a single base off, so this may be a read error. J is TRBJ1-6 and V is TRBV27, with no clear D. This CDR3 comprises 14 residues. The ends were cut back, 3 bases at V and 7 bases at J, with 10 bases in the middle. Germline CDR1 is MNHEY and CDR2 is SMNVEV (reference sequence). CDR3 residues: CASSFGLRNSPLHF. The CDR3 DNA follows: TGTGCCAGCAGTTTTGGTTTGCGGAATTCACCCCTCCACTTT.

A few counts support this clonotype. CDR3 sequence reads: CASSSSGGVGNEQFF. As DNA, the CDR3 is TGTGCCAGCAGCTCTAGCGGGGGGGTAGGTAATGAGCAGTTCTTC. The rearrangement uses TRBV7-3 and TRBJ2-1, with 12 bases matching TRBD2. The CDR3 has 15 residues. J was trimmed by 7 bases and V by 4 bases; bases with no gene match: 5. Per germline, CDR1 SGHTA and CDR2 FQGTGA. Complete variable domain (other parts from reference TRBV7-3 and TRBJ2-1): GAGVSQTPSNKVTEKGKYVELRCDPISGHTALYWYRQSLGQGPEFLIYFQGTGAADDSGLPNDRFFAVRPEGSVSTLKIQRTERGDSAVYLCASSSSGGVGNEQFFGPGTRLTVL.

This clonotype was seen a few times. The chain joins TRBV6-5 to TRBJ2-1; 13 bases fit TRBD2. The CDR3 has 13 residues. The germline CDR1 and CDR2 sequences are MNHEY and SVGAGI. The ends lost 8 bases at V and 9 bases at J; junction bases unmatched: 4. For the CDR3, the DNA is TGTGCCAGCCGACTAGCGGGGGGTCCTGAGCAGTTCTTC. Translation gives CASRLAGGPEQFF.

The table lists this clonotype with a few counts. Written as DNA, the CDR3 is TGTGCCATCAGTACCGTACCCCTCCCTGGCTACACCTTC. Its translation is CAISTVPLPGYTF. V and J are TRBV10-3 and TRBJ1-2; D is uncertain. This CDR3 spans 13 amino acids. V was pared by 5 bases and J by 7 bases, with 14 bases between. CDR1 ENHRY and CDR2 SYGVKD come from the germline V gene.

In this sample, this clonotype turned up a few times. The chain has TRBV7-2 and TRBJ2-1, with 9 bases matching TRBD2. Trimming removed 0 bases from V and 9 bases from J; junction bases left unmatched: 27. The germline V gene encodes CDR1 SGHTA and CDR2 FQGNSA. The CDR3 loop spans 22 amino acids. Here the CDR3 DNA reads TGTGCCAGCAGCTTAGCGATCGGGGCCGGGAAGGCGGGGGGGCGCGGCTGGTCTGAGCAGTTCTTC. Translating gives CASSLAIGAGKAGGRGWSEQFF.

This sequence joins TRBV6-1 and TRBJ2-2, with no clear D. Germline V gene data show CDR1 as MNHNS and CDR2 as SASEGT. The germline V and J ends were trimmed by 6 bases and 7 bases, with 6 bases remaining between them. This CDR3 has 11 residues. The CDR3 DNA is TGTGCCAGCAGATTTGGCGGGGAGCTGTTTTTT. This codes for CASRFGGELFF.

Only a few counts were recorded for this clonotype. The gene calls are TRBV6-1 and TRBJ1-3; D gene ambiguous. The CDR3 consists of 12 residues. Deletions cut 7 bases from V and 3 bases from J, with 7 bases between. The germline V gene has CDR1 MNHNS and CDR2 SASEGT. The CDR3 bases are TGTGCCAGCACAGTGGATGGAAACACCATATATTTT. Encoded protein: CASTVDGNTIYF.

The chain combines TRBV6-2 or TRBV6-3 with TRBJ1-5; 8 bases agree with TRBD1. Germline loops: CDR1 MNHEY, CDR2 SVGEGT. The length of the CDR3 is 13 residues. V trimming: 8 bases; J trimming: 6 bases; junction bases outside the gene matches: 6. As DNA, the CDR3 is TGTGCCAGCCGGGGACAGGCGACTCAGCCCCAGCATTTT. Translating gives CASRGQATQPQHF.